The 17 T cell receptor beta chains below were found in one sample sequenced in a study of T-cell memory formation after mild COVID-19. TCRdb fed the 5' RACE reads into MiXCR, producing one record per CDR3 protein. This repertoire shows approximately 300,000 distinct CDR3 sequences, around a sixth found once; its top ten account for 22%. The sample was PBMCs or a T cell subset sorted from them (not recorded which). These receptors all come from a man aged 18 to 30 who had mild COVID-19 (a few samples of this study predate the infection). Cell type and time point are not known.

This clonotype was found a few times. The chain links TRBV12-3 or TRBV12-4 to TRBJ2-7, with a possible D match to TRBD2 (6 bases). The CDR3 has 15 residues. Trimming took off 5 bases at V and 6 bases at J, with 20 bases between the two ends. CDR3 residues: CASSDVRGSFSEQYF. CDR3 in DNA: TGTGCCAGCAGTGACGTTCGGGGGTCCTTCTCCGAGCAGTACTTC.

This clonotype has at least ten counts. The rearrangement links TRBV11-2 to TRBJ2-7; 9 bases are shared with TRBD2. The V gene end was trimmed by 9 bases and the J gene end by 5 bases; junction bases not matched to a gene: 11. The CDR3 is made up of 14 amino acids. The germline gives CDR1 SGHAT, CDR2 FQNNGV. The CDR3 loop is CARRSGTSRHEQYF. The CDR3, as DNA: TGTGCCAGGAGGTCCGGGACTAGCCGCCACGAGCAGTACTTC.

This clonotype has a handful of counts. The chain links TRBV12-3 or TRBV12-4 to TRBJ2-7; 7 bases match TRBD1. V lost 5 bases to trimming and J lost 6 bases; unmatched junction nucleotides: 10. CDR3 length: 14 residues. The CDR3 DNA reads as TGTGCCAGCAGTCCCGGGACAGAATGGGGCGAGCAGTACTTC. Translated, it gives CASSPGTEWGEQYF.

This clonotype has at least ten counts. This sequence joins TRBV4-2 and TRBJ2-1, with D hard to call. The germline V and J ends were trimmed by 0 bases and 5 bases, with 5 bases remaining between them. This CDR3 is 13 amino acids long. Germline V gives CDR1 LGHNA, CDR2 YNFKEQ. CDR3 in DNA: TGTGCCAGCAGCCAAGATCGGGACAATGAGCAGTTCTTC. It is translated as CASSQDRDNEQFF.

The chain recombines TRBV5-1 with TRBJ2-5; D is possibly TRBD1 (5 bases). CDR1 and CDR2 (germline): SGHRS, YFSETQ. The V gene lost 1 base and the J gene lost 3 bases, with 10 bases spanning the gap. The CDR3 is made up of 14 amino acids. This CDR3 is CASSLFSREETQYF. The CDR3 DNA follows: TGCGCCAGCAGCTTGTTTTCCAGGGAAGAGACCCAGTACTTC. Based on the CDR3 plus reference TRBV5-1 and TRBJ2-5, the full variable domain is KAGVTQTPRYLIKTRGQQVTLSCSPISGHRSVSWYQQTPGQGLQFLFEYFSETQRNKGNFPGRFSGRQFSNSRSEMNVSTLELGDSALYLCASSLFSREETQYFGPGTRLLVL.

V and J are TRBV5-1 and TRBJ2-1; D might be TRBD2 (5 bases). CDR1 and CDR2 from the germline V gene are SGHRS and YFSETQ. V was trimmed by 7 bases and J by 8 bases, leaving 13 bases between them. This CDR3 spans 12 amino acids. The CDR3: CASAYGNHEQFF. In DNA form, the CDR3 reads TGCGCCAGCGCCTACGGGAACCATGAGCAGTTCTTC.

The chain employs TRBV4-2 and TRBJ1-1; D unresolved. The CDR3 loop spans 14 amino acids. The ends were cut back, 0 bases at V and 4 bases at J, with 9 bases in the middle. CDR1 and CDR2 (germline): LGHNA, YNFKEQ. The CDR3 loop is CASSQDRAGTEAFF. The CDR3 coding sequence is TGTGCCAGCAGCCAAGATCGGGCGGGCACTGAAGCTTTCTTT.

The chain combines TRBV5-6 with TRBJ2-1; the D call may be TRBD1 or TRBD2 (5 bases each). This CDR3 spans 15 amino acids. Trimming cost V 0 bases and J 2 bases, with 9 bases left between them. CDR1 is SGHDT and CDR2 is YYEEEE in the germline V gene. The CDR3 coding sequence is TGTGCCAGCAGCTTGGGGGGGACCACCTACAATGAGCAGTTCTTC. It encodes CASSLGGTTYNEQFF.

In DNA, the CDR3 is TGCGCCAGCAGCCCACTTACGACAGGGAGTGGCAATCAGCCCCAGCATTTT. It codes for CASSPLTTGSGNQPQHF. This chain links TRBV4-1 with TRBJ1-5; TRBD1 agrees at 7 bases. With V trimmed by 4 bases and J by 2 bases, 11 bases remained unmatched. CDR1 is MGHRA, CDR2 YSYEKL, per germline. The CDR3 is 17 amino acids.

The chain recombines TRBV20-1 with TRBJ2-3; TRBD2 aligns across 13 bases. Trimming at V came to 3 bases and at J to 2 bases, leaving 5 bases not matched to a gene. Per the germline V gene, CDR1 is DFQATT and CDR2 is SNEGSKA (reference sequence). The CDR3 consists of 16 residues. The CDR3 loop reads CSARRTSGGYTDTQYF. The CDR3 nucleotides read TGCAGTGCTAGGCGGACTAGCGGGGGCTACACAGATACGCAGTATTTT.

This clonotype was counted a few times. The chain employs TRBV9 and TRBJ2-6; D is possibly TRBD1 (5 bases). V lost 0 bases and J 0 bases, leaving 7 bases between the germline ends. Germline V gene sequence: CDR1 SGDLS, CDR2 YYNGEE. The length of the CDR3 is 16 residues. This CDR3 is CASSVGQPSGANVLTF. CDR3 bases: TGTGCCAGCAGCGTAGGACAGCCCTCTGGGGCCAACGTCCTGACTTTC.

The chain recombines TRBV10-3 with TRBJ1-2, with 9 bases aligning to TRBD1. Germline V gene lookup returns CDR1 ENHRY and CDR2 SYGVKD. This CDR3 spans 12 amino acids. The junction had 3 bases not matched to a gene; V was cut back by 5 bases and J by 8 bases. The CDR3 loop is CAISWTGEGYTF. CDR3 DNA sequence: TGTGCCATCAGTTGGACAGGGGAGGGCTACACCTTC.

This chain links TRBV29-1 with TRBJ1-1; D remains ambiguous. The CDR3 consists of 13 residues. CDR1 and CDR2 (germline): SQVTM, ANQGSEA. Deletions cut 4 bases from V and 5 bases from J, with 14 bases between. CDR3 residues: CSVVWGRDTEAFF. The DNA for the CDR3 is TGCAGCGTTGTTTGGGGTAGGGATACTGAAGCTTTCTTT.

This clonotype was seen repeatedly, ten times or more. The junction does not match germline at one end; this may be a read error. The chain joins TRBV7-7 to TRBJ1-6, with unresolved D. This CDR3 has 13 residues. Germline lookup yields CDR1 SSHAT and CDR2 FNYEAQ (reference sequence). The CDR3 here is CASSLEASSPLHF. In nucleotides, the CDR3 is TGTGCTAGCAGCTTAGAGGCTTCTTCACCCCTCCACTTT.

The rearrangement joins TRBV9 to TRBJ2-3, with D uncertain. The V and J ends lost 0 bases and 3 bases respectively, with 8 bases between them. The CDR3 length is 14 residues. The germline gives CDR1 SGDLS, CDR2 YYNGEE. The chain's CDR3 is CASSVDQSTDTQYF. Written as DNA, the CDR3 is TGTGCCAGCAGCGTAGATCAGTCTACAGATACGCAGTATTTT.

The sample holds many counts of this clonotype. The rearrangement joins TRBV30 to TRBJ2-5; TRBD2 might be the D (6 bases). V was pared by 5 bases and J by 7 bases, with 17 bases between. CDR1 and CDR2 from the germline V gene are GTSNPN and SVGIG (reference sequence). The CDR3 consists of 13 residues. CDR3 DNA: TGTGCCTGGGGGGACTCCCACCCGGGGACCCAGTACTTC. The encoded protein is CAWGDSHPGTQYF.

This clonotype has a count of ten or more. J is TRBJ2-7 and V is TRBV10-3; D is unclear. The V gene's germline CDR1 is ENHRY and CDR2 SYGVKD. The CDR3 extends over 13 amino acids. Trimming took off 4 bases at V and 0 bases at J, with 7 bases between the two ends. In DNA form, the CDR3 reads TGTGCCATCAGTGGGACGGACTCCTACGAGCAGTACTTC. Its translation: CAISGTDSYEQYF.